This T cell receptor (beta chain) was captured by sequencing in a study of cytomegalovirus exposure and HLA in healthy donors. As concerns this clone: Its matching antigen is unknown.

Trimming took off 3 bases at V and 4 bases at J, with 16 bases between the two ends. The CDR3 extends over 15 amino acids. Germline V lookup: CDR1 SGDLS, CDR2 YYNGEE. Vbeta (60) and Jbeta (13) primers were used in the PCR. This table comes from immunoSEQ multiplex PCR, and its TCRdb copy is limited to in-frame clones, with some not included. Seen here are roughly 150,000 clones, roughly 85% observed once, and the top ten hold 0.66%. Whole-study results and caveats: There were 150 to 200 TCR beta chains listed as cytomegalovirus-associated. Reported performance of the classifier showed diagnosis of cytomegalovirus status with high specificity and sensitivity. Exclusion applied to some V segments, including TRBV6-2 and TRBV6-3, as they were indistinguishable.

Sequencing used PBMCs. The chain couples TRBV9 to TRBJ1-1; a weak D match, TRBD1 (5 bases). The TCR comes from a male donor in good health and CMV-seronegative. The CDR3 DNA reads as TGTGCCAGCAGCGCGGGACGGGGAGGGAGCACTGAAGCTTTCTTT. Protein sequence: CASSAGRGGSTEAFF.